Listed below are T cell receptor beta chains from one sample, sequenced in a study of CD8 T cells in ankylosing spondylitis. A single record per CDR3 protein comes from TCRdb applying MiXCR to the 5' RACE reads. The sample consists of about 130,000 distinct CDR3 sequences, 17% of them appearing once. Material: blood, either unsorted or a sorted T cell fraction (not recorded which). Receptor source: a male donor with ankylosing spondylitis. Both conserved end residues are trimmed from each CDR3. Not all rows give a size; the values are once, few, many and, for expanded clones, a class.

TRBV28	TRBJ2-1	NA	ASSSWNEQF
TRBV9	TRBJ2-1	NA	ASSVARGYNEQF
TRBV5-1	TRBJ1-3	few	ASSTDQESSGNTIY
TRBV29-1	TRBJ2-1	few	SVEASGSPKAYNEQF
TRBV20-1	TRBJ1-5	many	SAQDRGGQPQH
TRBV7-9	TRBJ1-5	NA	ASSFSGSNQPQH
TRBV19	TRBJ2-7	few	ASSIQRGTSYEQY
TRBV7-2	TRBJ2-3	NA	ASALRPGLYTDTQY
TRBV12-3/TRBV12-4	TRBJ2-1	few	ASSLVSDNEQF
TRBV4-2	TRBJ2-1	few	ASGSIAASSYNEQF
TRBV28	TRBJ2-3	NA	ASHTDRRSTDTQY
TRBV27	TRBJ2-1	few	ASRVAGVLNEQF
TRBV7-9	TRBJ2-1	NA	ASSLVRVESYNEQF
TRBV6-1	TRBJ1-1	NA	ASRPGTENTEAF
TRBV6-5	TRBJ1-2	NA	ASSYRSGQFIYGYT
TRBV25-1	TRBJ2-7	few	ASSEWGEQY
TRBV10-3	TRBJ2-7	many	AISDWLAGTYEQY
TRBV6-2/TRBV6-3	TRBJ2-2	NA	ASSKRQGPTNTGELF
TRBV20-1	TRBJ1-2	few	SASGRSNYGYT
TRBV25-1	TRBJ1-2	NA	ASSPGASLSYGYT
TRBV28	TRBJ1-2	NA	ASSLGQGAHPGYT
TRBV5-1	TRBJ2-1	few	ASSFWRTSDEQF
TRBV20-1	TRBJ1-5	many	SASPGTGIFGQPQH
TRBV5-1	TRBJ2-1	many	ASSPGQGYNEQF
TRBV4-3	TRBJ1-6	many	ASSQDPIGRSPLH
TRBV6-4	TRBJ2-1	few	ASSWAPRSPEQF
TRBV14	TRBJ1-1	NA	ASSLTDSPNTEAF
TRBV3-1	TRBJ2-7	NA	ASSQPGRLDEQY
TRBV4-1	TRBJ2-3	NA	ASSQASIGVTSTDTQY
TRBV27	TRBJ1-1	NA	ASSLRFPVGTEAF
TRBV4-1	TRBJ2-5	NA	ASSPIGLVKETQY
TRBV7-9	TRBJ2-2	many	ASSLAGRNTGELF
TRBV10-3	TRBJ2-1	NA	AAHGTSGNNEQF
TRBV27	TRBJ2-1	few	ASSSLAVNEQF
TRBV4-1	TRBJ2-3	many	ASSPSRGTRFTDTQY
TRBV27	TRBJ2-1	NA	ASSLRSASADNEQF
TRBV7-9	TRBJ2-5	once	ASSSVDPSWETQY